These T cell receptor beta chains were read from a single sample in a study of PD-L1 blockade in urothelial cancer. Here immunoSEQ multiplex PCR was the method, and the copy in TCRdb shows in-frame clones only, minus some. The sample holds 85,000 to 95,000 clones, 90% seen once. Sample: PBMCs, taken around atezolizumab (anti-PD-L1) treatment. Receptors originate from a man in his 60s with urothelial cancer. The CDR3 runs from the conserved cysteine through the conserved F or W. The order of the fields is D gene, clone size, J gene, CDR3 length, V gene, CDR3 protein, CDR3 DNA. D genes are given only for firm matches. For some rows the clone size is stated as once, few or many, or as a class when expanded; others skip it.

.	.	TRBJ2-1	13	TRBV15	CATSRDSHNEQFF	TGTGCCACCAGCAGAGACAGTCACAATGAGCAGTTCTTC
.	.	TRBJ2-1	15	TRBV10-3	CAISESPTGYNEQFF	TGTGCCATCAGTGAGTCCCCGACAGGCTACAATGAGCAGTTCTTC
.	.	TRBJ2-1	16	TRBV4-1	CASSQLLTGSYNEQFF	TGCGCCAGCAGCCAACTACTAACGGGCTCCTACAATGAGCAGTTCTTC
.	once	TRBJ2-3	17	TRBV9	CASSVGISGRGTDTQYF	TGTGCCAGCAGCGTAGGGATTAGCGGTAGGGGTACAGATACGCAGTATTTT
TRBD1	.	TRBJ1-5	17	TRBV19	CASSILSGTGLFQPQHF	TGTGCCAGTAGTATTCTTTCAGGGACAGGGTTATTTCAGCCCCAGCATTTT
TRBD1	.	TRBJ2-1	15	TRBV5-1	CASSAGQGAYNEQFF	TGCGCCAGCAGCGCGGGACAGGGGGCTTACAATGAGCAGTTCTTC
.	.	TRBJ2-2	17	TRBV4-2	CASSPHGGRANTGELFF	TGTGCCAGCAGCCCCCATGGAGGGCGAGCGAACACCGGGGAGCTGTTTTTT
.	.	TRBJ2-7	15	TRBV7-2	CASSLGGGLSYEQYF	TGTGCCAGCAGCTTAGGAGGAGGCCTCTCCTACGAGCAGTACTTC
TRBD2	.	TRBJ2-5	16	TRBV10-3	CAISSRGTSGMETQYF	TGTGCCATCAGTTCGAGGGGGACTAGCGGGATGGAGACCCAGTACTTC
TRBD1	.	TRBJ2-3	16	TRBV5-1	CASSLGRQGSTDTQYF	TGCGCCAGCAGCTTGGGGCGACAGGGTAGCACAGATACGCAGTATTTT
TRBD2	.	TRBJ2-1	15	TRBV19	CASSTGLAGGDEQFF	TGTGCCAGTAGTACGGGACTAGCGGGAGGTGATGAGCAGTTCTTC
.	.	TRBJ2-2	15	TRBV28	CASSSDGMNTGELFF	TGTGCCAGCAGTTCAGATGGTATGAACACCGGGGAGCTGTTTTTT
.	.	TRBJ2-1	15	TRBV4-2	CASSQVTGLNNEQFF	TGTGCCAGCAGCCAAGTAACGGGTCTCAACAATGAGCAGTTCTTC
TRBD1	.	TRBJ2-1	12	TRBV11-1	CASSPGGNEQFF	TGTGCCAGCAGCCCAGGGGGTAATGAGCAGTTCTTC
.	.	TRBJ2-7	14	TRBV2	CASKNDRPSYEQYF	TGTGCCAGTAAAAATGACAGGCCTTCCTACGAGCAGTACTTC
TRBD2	.	TRBJ2-5	17	TRBV9	CASSVVPTSGNQETQYF	TGTGCCAGCAGCGTAGTCCCGACTAGCGGGAACCAAGAGACCCAGTACTTC
TRBD1	.	TRBJ2-1	15	TRBV7-2	CASSLTMGQGNEQFF	TGTGCCAGCAGCCTAACTATGGGACAGGGTAATGAGCAGTTCTTC
.	.	TRBJ1-2	14	TRBV30	CAWISAGAYYGYTF	TGTGCCTGGATTTCGGCAGGGGCTTACTATGGCTACACCTTC
.	.	TRBJ1-5	15	TRBV5-5	CASSGTGTRNQPQHF	TGTGCCAGCAGCGGGACCGGGACACGAAATCAGCCCCAGCATTTT
TRBD1	.	TRBJ1-1	11	TRBV27	CASSSGQGAFF	TGTGCCAGCAGTTCGGGACAGGGGGCTTTCTTT
TRBD2	.	TRBJ2-1	14	TRBV7-2	CASSFRGLDSEQFF	TGTGCCAGCAGCTTTCGAGGACTAGATAGTGAGCAGTTCTTC
.	.	TRBJ2-4	15	TRBV7-9	CASSSYRSSKNIQYF	TGTGCCAGCAGCTCGTACAGGAGCTCCAAAAACATTCAGTACTTC
.	.	TRBJ2-3	15	TRBV2	CASSESAGSADTQYF	TGTGCCAGCAGTGAATCAGCCGGGAGCGCAGATACGCAGTATTTT
.	.	TRBJ2-5	14	TRBV7-8	CASSLGGRAETQYF	TGTGCCAGCAGCTTAGGGGGCAGGGCGGAGACCCAGTACTTC